Listed below are T cell receptor beta chains from one sample, sequenced in a study of shared clonotypes between healthy human individuals. The protocol was immunoSEQ multiplex PCR, while the TCRdb copy is restricted to in-frame clones and leaves out a portion. This sample has about 710,000 clones, with over 60% found just once. The material sequenced was memory CD4+ T cells sorted from blood. The receptors were gathered from a woman in her thirties in good health. Each CDR3 is given with its conserved first and last residue. The D gene is left open where the match is weak. Size tells how often a clone was seen (once, few, many) or the class of an expanded clone, and some rows leave it out.

CDR3 protein: CASSSDPSGHTGELFF; CDR3 DNA: TGTGCCAGCAGCTCAGACCCTAGCGGACACACCGGGGAGCTGTTTTTT; V gene: TRBV5-4; clone size: .; J gene: TRBJ2-2; D gene: TRBD2
CDR3 protein: CAISDKDKNTEAFF; CDR3 DNA: TGTGCCATCAGTGACAAAGACAAGAACACTGAAGCTTTCTTT; V gene: TRBV10-3; clone size: .; J gene: TRBJ1-1; D gene: .
CDR3 protein: CASSRFGQGPSGANVLTF; CDR3 DNA: TGTGCCAGCAGCCGGTTCGGACAGGGCCCTTCTGGGGCCAACGTCCTGACTTTC; V gene: TRBV7-2; clone size: .; J gene: TRBJ2-6; D gene: TRBD1
CDR3 protein: CASISGGGTRISYNEQFF; CDR3 DNA: TGTGCCAGCATTTCGGGTGGGGGAACTCGTATCTCCTACAATGAGCAGTTCTTC; V gene: TRBV7-2; clone size: few; J gene: TRBJ2-1; D gene: .
CDR3 protein: CASSSKWYSGQGGSNQPQHF; CDR3 DNA: TGTGCCAGCAGCTCTAAGTGGTACTCTGGACAGGGCGGTAGCAATCAGCCCCAGCATTTT; V gene: TRBV7-6; clone size: .; J gene: TRBJ1-5; D gene: TRBD1
CDR3 protein: CASIPGPVPYEQYF; CDR3 DNA: TGTGCCAGCATCCCGGGGCCCGTCCCCTACGAGCAGTACTTC; V gene: TRBV5-5; clone size: .; J gene: TRBJ2-7; D gene: .
CDR3 protein: CASSLLGSSALAKNIQYF; CDR3 DNA: TGCGCCAGCAGCTTGTTGGGGAGTAGCGCCTTAGCCAAAAACATTCAGTACTTC; V gene: TRBV5-1; clone size: .; J gene: TRBJ2-4; D gene: .
CDR3 protein: CASTTGGFQPQHF; CDR3 DNA: TGTGCCAGCACCACAGGGGGCTTTCAGCCCCAGCATTTT; V gene: TRBV28; clone size: .; J gene: TRBJ1-5; D gene: TRBD1
CDR3 protein: CASRRTSGRADEQFF; CDR3 DNA: TGCGCCAGCAGGCGGACTAGCGGGAGGGCCGATGAGCAGTTCTTC; V gene: TRBV5-1; clone size: .; J gene: TRBJ2-1; D gene: TRBD2
CDR3 protein: CASRRTGGYSGNTIYF; CDR3 DNA: TGCGCCAGCAGAAGGACAGGGGGATATTCTGGAAACACCATATATTTT; V gene: TRBV5-1; clone size: .; J gene: TRBJ1-3; D gene: TRBD1
CDR3 protein: CASYGQGEYNEQFF; CDR3 DNA: TGTGCCAGCTACGGACAGGGAGAATACAATGAGCAGTTCTTC; V gene: TRBV18; clone size: .; J gene: TRBJ2-1; D gene: TRBD1
CDR3 protein: CAWRRTSGTEQYF; CDR3 DNA: TGTGCCTGGAGGAGGACTAGCGGGACCGAGCAGTACTTC; V gene: TRBV30; clone size: .; J gene: TRBJ2-7; D gene: TRBD2
CDR3 protein: CASSLYNTDTQYF; CDR3 DNA: TGTGCCAGCAGTTTATACAACACAGATACGCAGTATTTT; V gene: TRBV27; clone size: .; J gene: TRBJ2-3; D gene: .
CDR3 protein: CAISAGTGSYEQYF; CDR3 DNA: TGTGCCATCAGTGCCGGGACGGGTTCCTACGAGCAGTACTTC; V gene: TRBV10-3; clone size: .; J gene: TRBJ2-7; D gene: .
CDR3 protein: CASSQDPSRSGANVLTF; CDR3 DNA: TGCGCCAGCAGCCAAGATCCCAGTCGCTCTGGGGCCAACGTCCTGACTTTC; V gene: TRBV4-1; clone size: few; J gene: TRBJ2-6; D gene: .
CDR3 protein: CASSLGTDEKLFF; CDR3 DNA: TGTGCCAGCAGCTTAGGGACTGATGAAAAACTGTTTTTT; V gene: TRBV7-9; clone size: .; J gene: TRBJ1-4; D gene: .
CDR3 protein: CASSPRATGELFF; CDR3 DNA: TGTGCCAGCAGCCCAAGGGCCACCGGGGAGCTGTTTTTT; V gene: TRBV11-3; clone size: .; J gene: TRBJ2-2; D gene: .
CDR3 protein: CASSSLAGGPYEQYF; CDR3 DNA: TGTGCCAGCAGCTCCCTGGCGGGAGGGCCCTACGAGCAGTACTTC; V gene: TRBV7-9; clone size: .; J gene: TRBJ2-7; D gene: TRBD2
CDR3 protein: CASSSPKDSSGSYNEQFF; CDR3 DNA: TGTGCCAGCAGCTCCCCCAAAGACTCCTCCGGATCCTACAATGAGCAGTTCTTC; V gene: TRBV11-2; clone size: .; J gene: TRBJ2-1; D gene: .
CDR3 protein: CASRAARNTEAFF; CDR3 DNA: TGTGCCAGCAGAGCCGCTCGGAACACTGAAGCTTTCTTT; V gene: TRBV6-5; clone size: .; J gene: TRBJ1-1; D gene: .
CDR3 protein: CASSVDRDNEQFF; CDR3 DNA: TGTGCCAGCAGCGTGGACAGAGACAATGAGCAGTTCTTC; V gene: TRBV6-1; clone size: .; J gene: TRBJ2-1; D gene: .
CDR3 protein: CASSLGDRDLNTIYF; CDR3 DNA: TGCGCCAGCAGCTTGGGGGACAGGGATCTAAACACCATATATTTT; V gene: TRBV5-1; clone size: few; J gene: TRBJ1-3; D gene: TRBD1
CDR3 protein: CASKFGGQNTDTQYF; CDR3 DNA: TGCGCCAGCAAGTTTGGGGGACAGAACACAGATACGCAGTATTTT; V gene: TRBV5-1; clone size: .; J gene: TRBJ2-3; D gene: TRBD1
CDR3 protein: CASSLKRVGTEAFF; CDR3 DNA: TGTGCCAGCAGCCTCAAAAGGGTGGGAACTGAAGCTTTCTTT; V gene: TRBV7-6; clone size: .; J gene: TRBJ1-1; D gene: .
CDR3 protein: CASRTGGTEETQYF; CDR3 DNA: TGTGCCAGCAGGACAGGGGGCACGGAAGAGACCCAGTACTTC; V gene: TRBV6-1; clone size: .; J gene: TRBJ2-5; D gene: TRBD1
CDR3 protein: CASSSSGSIETQYF; CDR3 DNA: TGCGCCAGCAGTTCTAGCGGGAGTATTGAGACCCAGTACTTC; V gene: TRBV4-1; clone size: .; J gene: TRBJ2-5; D gene: TRBD2
CDR3 protein: CASSRAASNTEAFF; CDR3 DNA: TGTGCCAGCTCACGGGCAGCAAGTAACACTGAAGCTTTCTTT; V gene: TRBV18; clone size: many; J gene: TRBJ1-1; D gene: .
CDR3 protein: CASSLGFRQMNTGELFF; CDR3 DNA: TGCGCCAGCAGCTTGGGGTTTCGGCAGATGAACACCGGGGAGCTGTTTTTT; V gene: TRBV5-1; clone size: .; J gene: TRBJ2-2; D gene: .
CDR3 protein: CASSRGREGNNEQFF; CDR3 DNA: TGTGCCAGCAGTCGAGGGCGGGAGGGGAACAATGAGCAGTTCTTC; V gene: TRBV2; clone size: .; J gene: TRBJ2-1; D gene: TRBD2
CDR3 protein: CASSLLAGGNTGELFF; CDR3 DNA: TGTGCCAGCAGCTTGTTAGCGGGAGGGAACACCGGGGAGCTGTTTTTT; V gene: TRBV11-2; clone size: .; J gene: TRBJ2-2; D gene: TRBD2
CDR3 protein: CASWGGVSRSYEQYF; CDR3 DNA: TGTGCCAGCTGGGGAGGGGTATCCCGCTCCTACGAGCAGTACTTC; V gene: TRBV28; clone size: .; J gene: TRBJ2-7; D gene: TRBD2
CDR3 protein: CASSLRQGHHQPQHF; CDR3 DNA: TGCGCCAGCAGTCTGAGACAGGGGCACCATCAGCCCCAGCATTTT; V gene: TRBV23-1; clone size: .; J gene: TRBJ1-5; D gene: TRBD1
CDR3 protein: CASSLPRPGKFNYEQYF; CDR3 DNA: TGTGCCAGCAGTCTACCCAGACCAGGGAAATTTAACTACGAGCAGTACTTC; V gene: TRBV28; clone size: once; J gene: TRBJ2-7; D gene: .
CDR3 protein: CASSLREPTDTQYF; CDR3 DNA: TGTGCCAGCAGCCTCAGGGAACCCACAGATACGCAGTATTTT; V gene: TRBV11-3; clone size: once; J gene: TRBJ2-3; D gene: .
CDR3 protein: CASSQTGTTYEQYF; CDR3 DNA: TGTGCCAGCAGCCAGACAGGGACGACCTACGAGCAGTACTTC; V gene: TRBV5-4; clone size: .; J gene: TRBJ2-7; D gene: TRBD1